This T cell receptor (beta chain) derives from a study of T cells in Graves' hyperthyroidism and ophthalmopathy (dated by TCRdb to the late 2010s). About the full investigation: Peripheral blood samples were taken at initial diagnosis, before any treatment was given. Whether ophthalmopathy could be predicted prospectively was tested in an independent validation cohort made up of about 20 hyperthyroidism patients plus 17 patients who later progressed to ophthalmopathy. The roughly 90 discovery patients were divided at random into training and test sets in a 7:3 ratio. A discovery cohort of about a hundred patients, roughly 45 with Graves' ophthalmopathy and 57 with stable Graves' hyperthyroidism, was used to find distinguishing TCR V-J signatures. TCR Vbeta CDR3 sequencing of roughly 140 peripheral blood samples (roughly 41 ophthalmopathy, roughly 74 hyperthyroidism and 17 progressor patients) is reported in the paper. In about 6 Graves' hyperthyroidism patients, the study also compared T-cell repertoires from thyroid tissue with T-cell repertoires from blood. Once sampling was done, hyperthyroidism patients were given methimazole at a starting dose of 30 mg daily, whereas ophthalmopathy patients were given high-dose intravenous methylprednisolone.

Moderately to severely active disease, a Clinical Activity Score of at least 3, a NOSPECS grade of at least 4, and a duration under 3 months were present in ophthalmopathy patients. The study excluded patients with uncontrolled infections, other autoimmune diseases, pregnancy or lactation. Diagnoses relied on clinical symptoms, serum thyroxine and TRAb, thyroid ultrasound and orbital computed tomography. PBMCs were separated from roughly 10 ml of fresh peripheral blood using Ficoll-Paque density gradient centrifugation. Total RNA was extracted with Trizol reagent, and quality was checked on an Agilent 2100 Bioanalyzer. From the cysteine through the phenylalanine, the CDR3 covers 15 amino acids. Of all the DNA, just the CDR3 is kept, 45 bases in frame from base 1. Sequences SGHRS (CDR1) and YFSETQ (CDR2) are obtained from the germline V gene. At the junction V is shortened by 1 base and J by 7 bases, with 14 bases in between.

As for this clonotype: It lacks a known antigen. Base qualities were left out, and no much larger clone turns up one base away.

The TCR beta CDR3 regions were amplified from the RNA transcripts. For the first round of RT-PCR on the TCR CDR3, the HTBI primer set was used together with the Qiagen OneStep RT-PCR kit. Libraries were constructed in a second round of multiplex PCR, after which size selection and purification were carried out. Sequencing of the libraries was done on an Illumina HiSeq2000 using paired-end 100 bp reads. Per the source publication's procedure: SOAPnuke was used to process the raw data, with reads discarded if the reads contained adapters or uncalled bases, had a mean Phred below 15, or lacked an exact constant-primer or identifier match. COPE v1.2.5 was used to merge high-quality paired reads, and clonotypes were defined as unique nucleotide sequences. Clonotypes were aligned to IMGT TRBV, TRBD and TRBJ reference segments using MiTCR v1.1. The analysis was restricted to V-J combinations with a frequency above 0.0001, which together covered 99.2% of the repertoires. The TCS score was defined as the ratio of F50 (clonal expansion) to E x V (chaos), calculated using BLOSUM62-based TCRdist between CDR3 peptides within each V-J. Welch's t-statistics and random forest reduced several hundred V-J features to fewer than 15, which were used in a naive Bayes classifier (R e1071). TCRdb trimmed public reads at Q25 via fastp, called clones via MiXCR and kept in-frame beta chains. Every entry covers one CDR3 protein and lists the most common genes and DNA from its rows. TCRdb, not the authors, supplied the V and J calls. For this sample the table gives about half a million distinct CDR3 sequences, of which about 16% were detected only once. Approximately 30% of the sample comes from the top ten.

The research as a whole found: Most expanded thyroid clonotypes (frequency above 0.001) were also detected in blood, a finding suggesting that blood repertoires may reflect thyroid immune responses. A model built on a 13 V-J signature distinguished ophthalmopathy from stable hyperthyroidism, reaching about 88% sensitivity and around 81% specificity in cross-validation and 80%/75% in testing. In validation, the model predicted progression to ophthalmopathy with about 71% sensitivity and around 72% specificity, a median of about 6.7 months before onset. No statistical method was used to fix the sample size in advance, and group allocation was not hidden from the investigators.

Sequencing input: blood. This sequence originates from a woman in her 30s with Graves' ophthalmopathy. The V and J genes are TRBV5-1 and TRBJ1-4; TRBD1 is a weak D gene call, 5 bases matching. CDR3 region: CASSLIGREGEKLFF. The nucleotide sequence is TGCGCCAGCAGCTTGATCGGCAGGGAGGGTGAAAAACTGTTTTTT. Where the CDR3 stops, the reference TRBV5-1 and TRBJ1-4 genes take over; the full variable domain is KAGVTQTPRYLIKTRGQQVTLSCSPISGHRSVSWYQQTPGQGLQFLFEYFSETQRNKGNFPGRFSGRQFSNSRSEMNVSTLELGDSALYLCASSLIGREGEKLFFGSGTQLSVL.